The 15 T cell receptor beta chains reported below all come from one sample, sequenced in a study of beta chain features in type 1 diabetes. Findings of the study overall: Shorter TCRB CDR3s, moderately but significantly so, marked every one of the four CD4+ subsets in Type 1 diabetes patients.

The whole isolated RNA underwent reverse transcription, so sequencing captured expressed TCRB transcripts. Produced via immunoSEQ multiplex PCR; TCRdb's table is partial and in-frame only. The table records more than 300,000 clones, over 9% of them present only once. These receptors' targets are unknown. What was sequenced was central memory CD4+ T cells from blood. Receptors originate from a man aged 25-45 years with type 1 diabetes.

This clone was seen a handful of times. The genes are TRBV5-6 and TRBJ2-5, with 10 positions matching TRBD2. The J segment lost 2 bases and the V segment lost 4 bases, leaving 5 bases of the junction unmatched. CDR1 is SGHDT, CDR2 YYEEEE, per germline. CDR3 length equals 15 residues. CDR3 bases: TGTGCCAGCAGCCCCCAGACTAGCGGGCAAGAGACCCAGTACTTC. Translation gives CASSPQTSGQETQYF.

This clone was found a few times. An end of the junction differs from the germline gene, which may be a read error. V is TRBV5-1 and J is TRBJ2-7; 7 bases agree with TRBD1. The germline gives CDR1 SGHRS, CDR2 YFSETQ. This CDR3 has 14 amino acids. The CDR3 nucleotides read TGCGCCAGCAGGTTGGAATACAGGGGCGGGGAGCAGTACTTC. Amino acid sequence: CASRLEYRGGEQYF.

This clone was counted between two and nine times. The chain combines TRBV30 with TRBJ2-7, with 10 bases aligning to TRBD1. The germline V gene encodes CDR1 GTSNPN and CDR2 SVGIG (reference sequence). V was clipped by 4 bases and J by 3 bases; unmatched bases: 6. The CDR3 spans 14 residues. The CDR3 sequence: CAWIRQGALYEQYF. Written as DNA, the CDR3 is TGTGCCTGGATCCGACAGGGGGCCCTCTACGAGCAGTACTTC.

This sequence joins TRBV9 and TRBJ2-7, with 9 bases aligning to TRBD1. V gave up 2 bases and J gave up 1 base; unmatched junction bases: 4. From germline, CDR1 is SGDLS and CDR2 YYNGEE. The CDR3 is 15 residues long. The CDR3 protein is CASSVGQGFSYEQYF. CDR3 bases: TGTGCCAGCAGCGTGGGACAGGGATTTTCCTACGAGCAGTACTTC. Complete variable domain (other parts from reference TRBV9 and TRBJ2-7): DSGVTQTPKHLITATGQRVTLRCSPRSGDLSVYWYQQSLDQGLQFLIQYYNGEERAKGNILERFSAQQFPDLHSELNLSSLELGDSALYFCASSVGQGFSYEQYFGPGTRLTVT.

The rearrangement joins TRBV10-3 to TRBJ2-7, with D unresolved. V dropped 9 bases and J dropped 4 bases, with 16 bases sitting between them. Per germline, CDR1 ENHRY and CDR2 SYGVKD. This CDR3 spans 13 amino acids. As DNA, the CDR3 is TGTGCCATGTCCCAAGACACAGAATACGAGCAGTACTTC. This gives the protein CAMSQDTEYEQYF.

The chain couples TRBV18 to TRBJ2-5, with D unresolved. From germline, CDR1 is KGHSH and CDR2 LQKENI. Trimming cost V 1 base and J 11 bases, with 17 bases left between them. The CDR3 is 14 residues long. The CDR3 is CASSPQKENSQQYF. The CDR3 DNA is TGTGCCAGCTCACCACAAAAGGAGAATTCCCAGCAGTACTTC.

This sequence joins TRBV5-1 and TRBJ2-7; 10 positions agree with TRBD1. The ends lost 0 bases at V and 3 bases at J; junction bases unmatched: 3. The CDR3 extends over 15 amino acids. Germline CDR1 SGHRS, CDR2 YFSETQ. The CDR3 protein is CASSLAGQGGYEQYF. DNA for the CDR3: TGCGCCAGCAGCTTGGCAGGACAGGGGGGCTACGAGCAGTACTTC.

This clone was seen a handful of times. The CDR3 here is CASRDSSEKLFF. CDR3 coding DNA: TGTGCCAGCAGGGACAGTAGTGAAAAACTGTTTTTT. The genes are TRBV28 and TRBJ1-4, with D maybe TRBD1 (6 bases). Germline CDR1 MDHEN, CDR2 SYDVKM. The ends were cut back, 6 bases at V and 7 bases at J, with 9 bases in the middle. The CDR3 is 12 amino acids.

J is TRBJ2-7 and V is TRBV25-1, with D unclear. The CDR3 contains 11 residues. Trimming cost V 5 bases and J 4 bases, with 6 bases left between them. The V gene's germline CDR1 is MGHDK and CDR2 SYGVNS. The CDR3 nucleotides are TGTGCCAGCAGTTTGTATTACGAGCAGTACTTC. It codes for CASSLYYEQYF.

The sample holds many counts of this clone. The genes are TRBV6-1 and TRBJ1-5; 8 nucleotides align to TRBD1. V dropped 7 bases and J dropped 1; count of bases not matched to a gene: 6. This CDR3 is built from 15 residues. CDR1 is MNHNS and CDR2 is SASEGT in the germline V gene. The CDR3: CASTGQGLSNQPQHF. CDR3 nucleotides: TGTGCCAGCACCGGACAGGGTTTGAGCAATCAGCCCCAGCATTTT.

The V gene is TRBV27, the J gene TRBJ2-5; 8 nucleotides agree with TRBD2. The end of the DNA is better explained by TRBJ2-7, so the J call may be wrong. The CDR3 is made up of 16 amino acids. The germline gives CDR1 MNHEY, CDR2 SMNVEV (reference sequence). The CDR3 region has the DNA TGTGCCAGCAGTTTATCTCGACTAGCGACCACCTACGAGCAGTACTTC. It codes for CASSLSRLATTYEQYF.

In this sample, this clone turned up a few times. This chain joins TRBV19 and TRBJ2-6; D not resolved. The ends were cut back, 4 bases at V and 2 bases at J, with 9 bases in the middle. Germline V lookup: CDR1 LNHDA, CDR2 SQIVND (reference sequence). The CDR3 loop spans 15 amino acids. The CDR3 nucleotides are TGTGCCAGTAGTAATTTCGCAGCTGGGGCCAACGTCCTGACTTTC. This sequence encodes CASSNFAAGANVLTF.

This clone was seen a few times. Other nucleotide sequences from this sample produce the same CDR3. V and J are TRBV7-2 and TRBJ2-5; D might be TRBD1 (5 bases). Germline V gene data show CDR1 as SGHTA and CDR2 as FQGNSA. V dropped 1 base and J dropped 1 base, with 7 bases sitting between them. The CDR3 spans 14 residues. The DNA for the CDR3 is TGTGCCAGCAGCTTAGGCACAGGCCAAGAGACCCAGTACTTC. Translating gives CASSLGTGQETQYF.

This clone was found a few times. The chain combines TRBV5-1 with TRBJ1-5, with D possibly TRBD1 on 5 matching bases. Trimming stripped 4 bases from V and 0 bases from J, with 11 bases between. The germline CDR1 and CDR2 sequences are SGHRS and YFSETQ. The CDR3 is 15 amino acids. As DNA, the CDR3 is TGCGCCAGCAGCGAGGGAGGGGTTAGCAATCAGCCCCAGCATTTT. Translation gives CASSEGGVSNQPQHF. Supplemented by reference TRBV5-1 and TRBJ1-5, the full variable domain reads KAGVTQTPRYLIKTRGQQVTLSCSPISGHRSVSWYQQTPGQGLQFLFEYFSETQRNKGNFPGRFSGRQFSNSRSEMNVSTLELGDSALYLCASSEGGVSNQPQHFGDGTRLSIL.

This clone was picked up many times. The V call is TRBV7-2, the J call TRBJ1-5; weak D call: TRBD1 (5 bases). V lost 5 bases to trimming and J lost 7 bases, with 12 bases between them. CDR1 is SGHTA, CDR2 FQGNSA, per germline. This CDR3 has 13 residues. This chain's CDR3 is CASSRQIGQPQHF. The CDR3 bases are TGTGCCAGCAGCCGACAGATTGGACAGCCCCAGCATTTT.